This T cell receptor (beta chain) was found in a study of cytomegalovirus exposure and HLA in healthy donors. Study context: Clustering assigned about 76% of the approximately 370 genotyped donors to the Caucasian-associated ancestry cluster.

This CDR3 spans 13 amino acids. The junction had 2 bases not matched to a gene; V was cut back by 6 bases and J by 3 bases. Germline V gene lookup returns CDR1 MNHNS and CDR2 SASEGT. PCR amplification relied on 60 Vbeta primers (plus 13 Jbeta primers). The table came from immunoSEQ multiplex PCR; TCRdb's copy has only in-frame clones and leaves some out. Of 220,000 or so clones in the sample, 70% to 80% were seen once. The rearrangement joins TRBV6-1 to TRBJ1-5; the match to TRBD1 covers 7 bases. This receptor was identified in a male donor in good health and CMV-seronegative. Sequences were obtained from PBMCs. This CDR3 is CASRGQPNQPQHF. The CDR3 bases are TGTGCCAGCAGGGGACAGCCCAATCAGCCCCAGCATTTT.